The sequence of this T cell receptor beta chain was determined in a study of cytomegalovirus exposure and HLA in healthy donors (dated by TCRdb to 2016 to 2017). General notes on the study: In an earlier analysis of roughly 500 of the donors, approximately 260 Gb of sequence data and 120 million or so unique TCR beta sequences from about 179 million T cells were reported. An earlier analysis of roughly 600 of the donors used high-throughput TCR beta sequencing to judge whether each TCR beta V gene segment behaved as functional or pseudogenic. Class I and class II HLA loci were covered by the typing at four-digit resolution. A separate validation cohort of 90 to 150 different subjects was used in addition to the roughly 670-subject first cohort. A later analysis re-examined previously published TCR beta repertoires from roughly 720 donors and added high-resolution HLA genotyping to investigate patterns of TCR occurrence. Rather than drawing on any new phenotypic data, the later analysis identified candidate immune exposures from TCR beta sequences and the way those sequences occurred across donors. Five DR-DQ haplotypes were handled as single units for association and clustering because linkage in the cohort was strong. The number of donors typed differed by locus, with roughly 629-640 for A, B, C, DRB1 and DQB1, over 500 for DQA1, approximately 580 for DPA1, and approximately 470 for DPB1. Donor age, sex, ethnicity and CMV serostatus were compiled alongside the repertoire data. An early release covering about 600 HLA-typed donors comprised approximately 300 gigabases of sequencing data and about 90 million unique TCR sequences. The genetic ancestry cluster associated with self-reported Caucasian donors included approximately 85% of the roughly 400 genotyped donors. High-throughput TCR immunosequencing, statistical association of individual TCRs with disease status, and machine learning were combined to predict cytomegalovirus infection status. Among around 400 genotyped donors of the cohort, an average of 235,054 unique TCR beta nucleotide sequences were sequenced per donor, roughly 18% of them non-productive. The aim of the study was to test whether cataloging public T cell receptors could identify signatures of past pathogen exposure. A later genetic analysis took genome-wide SNP genotypes for about 65% of the 666 donors and used that subset as a discovery cohort. All discovery cohort repertoires had been generated using a single sequencing platform. Using immunosequencing, the study profiled T cell repertoires from 500 to 800 subjects and related those repertoires to cytomegalovirus serostatus.

Library creation used the immunoSEQ multiplex PCR assay. A mixture of 60 forward primers for TCR Vbeta segments and 13 reverse primers for TCR Jbeta segments was used in the multiplex PCR. A multiplex PCR assay on genomic DNA amplified the CDR3 region of rearranged TCR beta genes. The amplified TCR beta libraries were sequenced on the Illumina HiSeq System as 87-base-pair reads. The authors' pipeline ran thus. Across the 640 or so repertoires, a later analysis counted around 80 million unique TCR beta chains, 9 million to 14 million of which were shared by at least two donors. Raw reads were error-corrected and collapsed into unique sequences with a nearest-neighbor algorithm that merged closely related sequences to remove PCR and sequencing errors. To assign V, D and J gene segments, CDR3 sequences were aligned to IMGT reference sequences. For a sequence to be retained, at least a six-nucleotide match to both a V gene segment and a J gene segment was required. Rearrangements were classified as productive when the CDR3 lacked stop codons and remained in frame with V and J, and all other rearrangements were classified as non-productive. CDR3 was defined according to IMGT convention as the region running from the second conserved V-encoded cysteine to the conserved J-encoded phenylalanine. The earlier analysis of more than 450 of the donors excluded sequences that lacked an unambiguous match to a single V gene segment. An earlier analysis of 587 of the donors classified V segments as functional when productive rearrangements were above 56.7% and as segregating when the standard deviation between donors was above 5%. A statistical classification framework was developed to diagnose cytomegalovirus status using the catalog of TCR beta chain sequences. In a later analysis, TCR nucleotide sequences were compared against IMGT/GENE-DB human TR gene sequences so that V and J genes could be assigned. The TCRdist pipeline was used in a later analysis to assign CDR3 sequences and most-parsimonious VDJ recombination scenarios. In a later analysis, every TCR beta chain was defined by the combination of its CDR3 amino acid sequence and its V-gene family, and reads without a unique V-gene family were dropped. As a way to deal with suspected cross-contamination and a sequencing artifact, a later analysis dropped 500 to 700 nucleotide sequences that were highly shared and had low generation probability. For each public chain, a later analysis derived a clonal expansion index from normalized ranks of inferred template counts within each repertoire. In a later analysis, generation probabilities were computed using a VDJ recombination model fitted to out-of-frame rearrangements, and the results were checked against IGoR. In a later analysis, hypergeometric tests were used to score TCR-TCR, TCR-HLA and TCR-CMV co-occurrence, with a repertoire-size bias correction applied to TCR pairs. To estimate false discovery rates, a later analysis permuted the HLA or CMV assignments 20 times. A later analysis grouped co-occurring TCRs with DBSCAN, adding TCRdist sequence similarity when clustering within HLA-allele-positive subsets. For co-occurrence clustering, repertoires with fewer than 30,000 or more than 120,000 public chains were excluded, along with several repertoires with anomalous nucleotide sharing. What TCRdb holds here is the immuneACCESS table cut down to in-frame rearrangements. Part of the clones is not present; checked against another copy, under half of the missing clones reflect an unresolved V gene, and the others are unexplained. D and trimming come from the DNA, and the V and J calls and clone size come from that table. The sample table shows 160,000 or so clones, and 75% to 80% are seen once. Approximately 3.1% of the sample goes to the ten largest clones.

The cohort comprised under 700 healthy bone marrow donors. At the time of sampling, all cohort members were nominally healthy, though unrecorded immune exposures were likely present. The donor tested CMV seronegative and was one of the 352 seronegative cohort members. Every donor gave a peripheral blood sample, and the peripheral blood mononuclear cells from that sample were used for TCR beta sequencing. The Qiagen DNeasy Blood Extraction Kit was used to extract genomic DNA from the blood cell samples. Results and caveats for the whole study, not just this receptor: Most CMV-associated TCR beta chains appeared to be HLA-restricted in a later analysis, and the HLA associations seemed to be driven largely by CMV exposure. Several of the top co-occurrence clusters appeared to be linked to parvovirus B19, influenza, CMV and Epstein-Barr virus, according to a later analysis. Immune exposure information for the cohort was limited to CMV serostatus. HLA typing was unavailable for some donors at each locus, so association tests used only the typed subset. The earlier analysis of almost 600 of the donors excluded over 15 rarely observed V segments, including chromosome 9 orphons, because counts were too low. A further reported finding was that TCR beta sequences accurately predicted the HLA-A and HLA-B alleles for most subjects in the first cohort. When HLA alleles, especially DR and DQ, strongly co-occurred, attributing TCR associations to individual alleles was difficult. According to a later genetic analysis, donors in an Asian-associated ancestry cluster had fewer N-insertions in productive TCRs than the roughly 700-donor mean. Some IMGT-functional V segments, including TRBV6-2 and TRBV6-3, could not be distinguished by the 87-base-pair reads and were therefore excluded. Roughly uniform sequencing depth across donors was assumed in presence/absence analyses, although this assumption may not hold. This cohort had only TCR beta chains sequenced, and the lack of alpha or paired-chain data limited which features could be detected. Most TCR sequences were seen in very few donors, while some public TCRs were found in many individuals. In a later analysis, 15,000 to 20,000 TCR beta sequences were associated with specific HLA alleles at a false discovery rate of 0.05. A group of highly shared sequence variants was considered likely to be a technical artifact of the sequencing pipeline. In an earlier analysis of some 550 of the donors, most TCR beta V segments were observed in productive rearrangements about 90% or about 30% of the time, broadly matching IMGT annotations. Correlated functional status among segregating V segments might be attributable to linkage disequilibrium, but an unknown experimental factor could not be ruled out. An association between a missense DCLRE1C variant and V-gene and J-gene trimming of TCR beta chains was found in a later genetic analysis and replicated in an independent cohort. In a later analysis, TCR association rates were found to vary across HLA loci, with the most associated TCRs seen for DRB1 alleles and the fewest for HLA-C alleles. Compared with equally common non-associated chains, HLA-associated TCR beta chains in a later analysis were more clonally expanded and had lower generation probabilities. The study listed over 150 TCR beta chains as associated with cytomegalovirus. In both the original and validation cohorts, the classifier was reported to diagnose cytomegalovirus status with high specificity and sensitivity. According to the authors, the approach could potentially be generalized to other disease states and immunological phenotypes. In vitro tests confirmed that a few of the cytomegalovirus-associated TCR beta chains recognize cytomegalovirus antigens.

This clone occurred once. Its cognate antigen has yet to be identified. Within one base of it there is no much larger clone, and no base qualities were kept. Deletion took 4 bases off V and 0 bases off J, with a span of 11 bases between the germline ends. Taken from the germline V gene, the CDR1 and CDR2 loops are MGHRA and YSYEKL. From its cysteine to its phenylalanine, the CDR3 spans 15 amino acids. Only the CDR3 part of the read is kept: 45 bases, read in frame from the first base. Sequencing was done on a sample of PBMCs. The clonotype was recovered from a woman between 40 and 55 years old in good health and CMV-seronegative. The V gene is TRBV4-1 and the J gene is TRBJ2-3; the D segment could be TRBD1, given 6 matching bases. The DNA sequence is as follows: TGCGCCAGCAGCCGCCCTAGGGGGAGCACAGATACGCAGTATTTT. Its translation is CASSRPRGSTDTQYF.